This TCR beta chain was retrieved from a study of OX40 agonist ivuxolimab in advanced cancers. Study details: Antecedent anti-PD-1, anti-PD-L1 or anti-CTLA-4 therapy was permissible, with roughly 40% having received some.

Germline CDR1 reads SEHNR; CDR2 reads FQNEAQ (reference sequence). CDR3 size: 12 residues. V lost 5 bases and J lost 0, with 4 bases in between. TCRdb's table, derived via immunoSEQ multiplex PCR, lists solely in-frame clones and lacks some. The data hold some 33,000 clones, with about 92% observed a single time. This chain joins TRBV7-9 and TRBJ1-1; no clear D gene. The sample consisted of CD4+ or CD8+ T cells sorted from blood, taken in a trial of the OX40 agonist ivuxolimab. The receptor was derived from an adult with an advanced solid tumor such as melanoma, head and neck, liver or kidney cancer. DNA of the CDR3: TGTGCCAGCAGCCCAATGAACACTGAAGCTTTCTTT. Translating gives CASSPMNTEAFF. Full variable domain (rest looked up from reference TRBV7-9 and TRBJ1-1): DTGVSQNPRHKITKRGQNVTFRCDPISEHNRLYWYRQTLGQGPEFLTYFQNEAQLEKSRLLSDRFSAERPKGSFSTLEIQRTEQGDSAMYLCASSPMNTEAFFGQGTRLTVV.